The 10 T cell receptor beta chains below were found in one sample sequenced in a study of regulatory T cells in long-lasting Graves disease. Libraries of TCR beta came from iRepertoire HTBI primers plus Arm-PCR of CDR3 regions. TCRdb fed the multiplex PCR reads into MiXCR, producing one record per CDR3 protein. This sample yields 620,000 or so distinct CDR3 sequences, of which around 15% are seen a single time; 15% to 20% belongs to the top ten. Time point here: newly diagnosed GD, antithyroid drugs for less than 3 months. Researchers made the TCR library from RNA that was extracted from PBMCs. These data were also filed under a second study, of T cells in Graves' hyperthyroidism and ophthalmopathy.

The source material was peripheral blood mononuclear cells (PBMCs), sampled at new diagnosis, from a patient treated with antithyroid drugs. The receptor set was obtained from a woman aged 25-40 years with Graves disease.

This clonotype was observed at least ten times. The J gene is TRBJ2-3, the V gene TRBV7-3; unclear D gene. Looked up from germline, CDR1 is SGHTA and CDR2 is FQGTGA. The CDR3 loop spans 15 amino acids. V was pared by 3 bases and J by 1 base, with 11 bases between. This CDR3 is CASSFSSDRTDTQYF. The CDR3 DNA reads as TGTGCCAGCAGCTTTTCCAGCGACCGCACAGATACGCAGTATTTT.

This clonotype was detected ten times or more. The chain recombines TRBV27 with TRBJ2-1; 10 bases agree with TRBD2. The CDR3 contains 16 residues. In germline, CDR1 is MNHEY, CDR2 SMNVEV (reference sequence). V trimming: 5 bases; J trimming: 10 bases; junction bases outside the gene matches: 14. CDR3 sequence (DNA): TGTGCCAGCAGTCCCCTTAGAGCGGGAGGGCCTCGAGAGCAGTTCTTC. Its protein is CASSPLRAGGPREQFF.

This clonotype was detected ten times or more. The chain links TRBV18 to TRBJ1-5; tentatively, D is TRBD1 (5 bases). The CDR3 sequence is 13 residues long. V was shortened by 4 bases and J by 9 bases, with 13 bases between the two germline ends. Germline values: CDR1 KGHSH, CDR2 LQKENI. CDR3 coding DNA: TGTGCCAGCTCACTCGGGGGGGAGCGGCCCCAGCATTTT. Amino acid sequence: CASSLGGERPQHF.

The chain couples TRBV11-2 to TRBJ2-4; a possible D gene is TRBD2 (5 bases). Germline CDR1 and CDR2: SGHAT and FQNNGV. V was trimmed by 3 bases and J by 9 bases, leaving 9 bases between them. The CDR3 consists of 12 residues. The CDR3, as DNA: TGTGCCAGCAGCTTCTGGGAGCGCATTCAGTACTTC. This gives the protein CASSFWERIQYF.

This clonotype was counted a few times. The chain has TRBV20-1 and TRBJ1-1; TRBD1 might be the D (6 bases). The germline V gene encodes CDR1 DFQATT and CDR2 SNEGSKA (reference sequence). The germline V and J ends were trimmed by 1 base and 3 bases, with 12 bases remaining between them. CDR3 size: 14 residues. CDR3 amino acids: CSARVGGTDTEAFF. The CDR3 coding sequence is TGCAGTGCTAGAGTCGGGGGCACGGACACTGAAGCTTTCTTT.

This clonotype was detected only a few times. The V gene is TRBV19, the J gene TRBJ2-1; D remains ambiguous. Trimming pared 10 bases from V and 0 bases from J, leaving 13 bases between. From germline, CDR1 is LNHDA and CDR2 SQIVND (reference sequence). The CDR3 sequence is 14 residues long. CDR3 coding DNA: TGTGCCACAAGATCGTCTCGCTCCTACAATGAGCAGTTCTTC. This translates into CATRSSRSYNEQFF.

This CDR3 reads CASSSGISNTEAFF. DNA for the CDR3: TGTGCCAGCAGCTCTGGGATCTCGAACACTGAAGCTTTCTTT. The chain links TRBV7-9 to TRBJ1-1; unclear D gene. V was shortened by 4 bases and J by 1 base, with 10 bases between the two germline ends. Germline assignment: CDR1 SEHNR and CDR2 FQNEAQ (reference sequence). The CDR3 covers 14 residues. Full variable domain (missing parts from reference TRBV7-9 and TRBJ1-1): DTGVSQNPRHKITKRGQNVTFRCDPISEHNRLYWYRQTLGQGPEFLTYFQNEAQLEKSRLLSDRFSAERPKGSFSTLEIQRTEQGDSAMYLCASSSGISNTEAFFGQGTRLTVV.

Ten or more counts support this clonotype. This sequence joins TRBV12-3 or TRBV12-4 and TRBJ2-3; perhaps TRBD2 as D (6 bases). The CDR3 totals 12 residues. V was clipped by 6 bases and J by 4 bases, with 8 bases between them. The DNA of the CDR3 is TGTGCCAGCAGACGACTAGCAGATACGCAGTATTTT. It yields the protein CASRRLADTQYF.

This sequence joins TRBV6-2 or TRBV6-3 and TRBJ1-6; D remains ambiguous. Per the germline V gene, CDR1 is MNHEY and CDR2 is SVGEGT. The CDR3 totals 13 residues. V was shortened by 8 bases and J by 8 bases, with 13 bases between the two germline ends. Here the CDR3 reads CASRRAWDSPLHF. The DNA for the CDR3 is TGTGCCAGCCGCCGGGCCTGGGATTCACCCCTCCACTTT.

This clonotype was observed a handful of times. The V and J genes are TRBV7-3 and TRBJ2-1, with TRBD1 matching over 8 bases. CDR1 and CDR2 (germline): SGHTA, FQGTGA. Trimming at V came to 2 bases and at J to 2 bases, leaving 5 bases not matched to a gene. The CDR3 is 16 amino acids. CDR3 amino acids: CASSLQGALAYNEQFF. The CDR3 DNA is TGTGCCAGCAGCTTACAGGGGGCGCTTGCCTACAATGAGCAGTTCTTC.